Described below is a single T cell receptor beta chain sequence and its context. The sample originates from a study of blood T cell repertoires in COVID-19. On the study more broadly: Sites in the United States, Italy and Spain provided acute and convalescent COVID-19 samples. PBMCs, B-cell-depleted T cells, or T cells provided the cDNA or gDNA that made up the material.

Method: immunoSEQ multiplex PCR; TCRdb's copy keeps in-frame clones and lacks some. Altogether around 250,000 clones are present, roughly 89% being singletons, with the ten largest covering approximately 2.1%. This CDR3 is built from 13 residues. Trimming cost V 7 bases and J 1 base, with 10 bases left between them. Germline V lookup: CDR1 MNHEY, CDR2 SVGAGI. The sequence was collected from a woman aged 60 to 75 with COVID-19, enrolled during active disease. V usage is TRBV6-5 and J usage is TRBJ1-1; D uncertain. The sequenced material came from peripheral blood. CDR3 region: CASISSGNTEAFF. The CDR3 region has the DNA TGTGCCAGCATCAGTTCTGGGAACACTGAAGCTTTCTTT.